The 12 T cell receptor beta chains below were found in one sample sequenced in a study of beta chain features in type 1 diabetes (dated by TCRdb to 2016 to 2019). Here is what the overall study found, with its caveats: Type 1 diabetes patients showed a moderate but significant shortening of TCRB CDR3 length in all four CD4+ subsets.

Libraries were made using the immunoSEQ multiplex PCR assay. The entire isolated RNA was reverse transcribed using the High Capacity cDNA Reverse Transcription Kit, and thus expressed TCRB transcripts were sequenced. In TCRdb, the immuneACCESS table is reduced to in-frame sequences with V and J assigned. These tables do not hold every clone; where another copy was compared, an unresolved V gene accounts for under half, and the others remain unexplained. For this sample there are hundreds of thousands of clones; around an eighth appear just once. About 0.02% of the sample is in the top ten clones. These TCRs' antigens remain unknown. Sequenced sample: naive CD4+ T cells from blood. The meaning of the sample's cell subset or site label: true naive CD4+ T cells. The source of these receptors is a man younger than 35 with type 1 diabetes.

The rearrangement links TRBV18 to TRBJ1-2; D is uncertain. The CDR3 sequence is 14 residues long. Germline CDR1 and CDR2: KGHSH and LQKENI. Trimming removed 3 bases at V and 8 bases at J, with 16 bases between. In nucleotides, the CDR3 is TGTGCCAGCTCACCCTGGCCGGGCCATGAGGGCTACACCTTC. Residues: CASSPWPGHEGYTF.

This clone was counted only a few times. V usage is TRBV18 and J usage is TRBJ2-7, with TRBD1 matching 12 bases. Per the germline V gene, CDR1 is KGHSH and CDR2 is LQKENI. V lost 3 bases, J lost 4 bases, and 4 bases stayed unmatched. The CDR3 sequence is 15 residues long. As DNA, the CDR3 is TGTGCCAGCTCACCGGGACAGGGGGCTATGTACGAGCAGTACTTC. Translated, it gives CASSPGQGAMYEQYF.

This clone was counted once. The chain employs TRBV6-5 and TRBJ1-1; D is unresolved. CDR1 is MNHEY, CDR2 SVGAGI, per germline. This CDR3 has 13 amino acids. The V end was cut by 2 bases, the J end by 6 bases, with 10 bases between. DNA of the CDR3: TGTGCCAGCAGTTACCTCACGGGCTCTGAAGCTTTCTTT. Translation gives CASSYLTGSEAFF.

This clone has more than one count but fewer than ten. The chain employs TRBV30 and TRBJ2-2; D gene uncertain. Between the trimmed V and J ends, which lost 5 bases and 6 bases, there was a span of 16 bases. CDR1 and CDR2 (germline): GTSNPN, SVGIG (reference sequence). The CDR3 totals 14 residues. The CDR3 reads CAWLKKGSPGELFF. The CDR3 DNA sequence: TGTGCCTGGCTGAAAAAAGGGTCTCCCGGGGAGCTGTTTTTT. The entire variable domain, with the rest obtained from reference TRBV30 and TRBJ2-2, is as follows: SQTIHQWPATLVQPVGSPLSLECTVEGTSNPNLYWYRQAAGRGLQLLFYSVGIGQISSEVPQNLSASRPQDRQFILSSKKLLLSDSGFYLCAWLKKGSPGELFFGEGSRLTVL.

The sample holds a few counts of this clone. The genes are TRBV19 and TRBJ1-1, with 7 bases lining up with TRBD1. This CDR3 spans 13 amino acids. The V and J ends lost 5 bases and 3 bases, in that order; junction bases with no gene match: 3. Looked up from germline, CDR1 is LNHDA and CDR2 is SQIVND (reference sequence). This CDR3 reads CASSVDRDTEAFF. The CDR3, as DNA: TGTGCCAGTAGTGTCGACAGGGACACTGAAGCTTTCTTT.

This chain connects TRBV23-1 to TRBJ2-5; 8 nucleotides line up with TRBD1. TRBV23-1 is an open reading frame, and its role is uncertain. Trimming took 2 bases from V and 5 from J; bases not matched to a gene: 7. The CDR3 totals 15 residues. Here the CDR3 DNA reads TGCGCCAGCAGTCAAACGACAGGGGTAGGGGAGACCCAGTACTTC. It translates to CASSQTTGVGETQYF.

The table lists this clone with a few counts. The chain uses TRBV5-1 and TRBJ2-7; 9 bases fit TRBD2. The CDR3 sequence is 15 residues long. The V gene end was trimmed by 5 bases and the J gene end by 2 bases; junction bases not matched to a gene: 8. From germline, CDR1 is SGHRS and CDR2 YFSETQ. The CDR3 sequence: CASRGLAGPAYEQYF. The CDR3 DNA is TGCGCCAGCAGAGGGCTAGCGGGGCCCGCCTACGAGCAGTACTTC.

This clone was observed a few times. The rearrangement uses TRBV5-1 and TRBJ2-1; 8 bases align to TRBD2. Per germline, CDR1 SGHRS and CDR2 YFSETQ. The CDR3 has 15 residues. V lost 4 bases and J lost 5; bases outside the gene matches: 8. The CDR3 DNA reads TGCGCCAGCAGCCGCCAGCGGGGGTTGAACAATGAGCAGTTCTTC. This sequence encodes CASSRQRGLNNEQFF.

This clone was seen more than once but under ten times. The J gene is TRBJ2-1, the V gene TRBV10-3, with D tentatively TRBD2 (6 bases). This CDR3 is built from 16 residues. Germline assignment: CDR1 ENHRY and CDR2 SYGVKD. V lost 10 bases, J lost 5 bases, and 24 bases lay in between. CDR3 bases: TGTGCCACCCGGCGGATCCGATACGGAGGGGACAATGAGCAGTTCTTC. Its translation is CATRRIRYGGDNEQFF.

As DNA, the CDR3 is TGTGCCAGTAGTCCCCGGCGAGGGTTTAACGAGCAGTACTTC. Its protein product is CASSPRRGFNEQYF. V gene TRBV19 combines with J gene TRBJ2-7, with a tentative D call TRBD2 (5 bases). The CDR3 is 14 amino acids. The V gene lost 5 bases and the J gene lost 5 bases, with 16 bases spanning the gap. In germline, CDR1 is LNHDA, CDR2 SQIVND (reference sequence). The whole variable domain, filled in from reference TRBV19 and TRBJ2-7, reads DGGITQSPKYLFRKEGQNVTLSCEQNLNHDAMYWYRQDPGQGLRLIYYSQIVNDFQKGDIAEGYSVSREKKESFPLTVTSAQKNPTAFYLCASSPRRGFNEQYFGPGTRLTVT.

This clone was counted only a few times. The rearrangement joins TRBV7-6 to TRBJ1-3; weak D call: TRBD1 (6 bases). Trimming took 1 base from V and 0 from J, leaving 10 bases between them. CDR3 size: 16 residues. Germline V gives CDR1 SGHVS, CDR2 FNYEAQ. CDR3 DNA sequence: TGTGCCAGCAGCTTAGAAGGGACATACTCTGGAAACACCATATATTTT. Amino acids: CASSLEGTYSGNTIYF.

Comments on this clone: One junction end does not reproduce the germline sequence, and a read error may be involved. The rearrangement joins TRBV9 to TRBJ1-6; 7 bases agree with TRBD1. This CDR3 is built from 16 residues. Looked up from germline, CDR1 is SGDLS and CDR2 is YYNGEE. For the CDR3, the DNA is TGTGCCAGCAGCCCATGGGACAGCTCCAATAATTCACCCCTCCACTTT. Amino acid sequence: CASSPWDSSNNSPLHF.